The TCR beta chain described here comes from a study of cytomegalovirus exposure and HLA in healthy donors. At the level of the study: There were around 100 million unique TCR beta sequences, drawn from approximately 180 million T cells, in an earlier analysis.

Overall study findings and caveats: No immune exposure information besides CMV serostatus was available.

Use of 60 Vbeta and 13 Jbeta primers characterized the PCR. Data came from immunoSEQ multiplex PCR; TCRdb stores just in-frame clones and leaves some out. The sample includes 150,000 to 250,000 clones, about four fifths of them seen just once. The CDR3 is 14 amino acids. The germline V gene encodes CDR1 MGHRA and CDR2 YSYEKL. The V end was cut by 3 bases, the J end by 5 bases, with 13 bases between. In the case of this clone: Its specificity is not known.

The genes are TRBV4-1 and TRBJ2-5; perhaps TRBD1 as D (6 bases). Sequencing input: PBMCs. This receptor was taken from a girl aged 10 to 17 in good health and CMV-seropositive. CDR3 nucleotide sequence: TGCGCCAGCAGCCATCCAGACAGGAGGGAGACCCAGTACTTC. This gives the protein CASSHPDRRETQYF.